This T cell receptor beta chain comes out of a study of OX40 agonist ivuxolimab in advanced cancers. The ends lost 3 bases at V and 0 bases at J; junction bases unmatched: 19. This CDR3 is built from 22 residues. CDR1 is LNHDA and CDR2 is SQIVND in the germline V gene (reference sequence). This clone was observed a single time. Clones were read by immunoSEQ multiplex PCR, and TCRdb kept only the in-frame ones, dropping some. Of some 14,000 clones listed, over 85% are singletons. A history of autoimmune disease or systemic immunosuppression excluded patients. The sequence was obtained from an adult with an advanced solid tumor such as melanoma, head and neck, liver or kidney cancer. J is TRBJ2-1 and V is TRBV19; TRBD2 matches 11 bases. The specimen comprised CD4+ or CD8+ T cells sorted from blood, sampled in a trial of the OX40 agonist ivuxolimab. This chain's CDR3 is CASSISYFAVAGGSSSYNEQFF. The CDR3 nucleotides read TGTGCCAGTAGTATTTCTTATTTCGCTGTAGCGGGAGGGTCGAGCTCCTACAATGAGCAGTTCTTC. Looking up the rest from reference TRBV19 and TRBJ2-1 gives the full variable domain: DGGITQSPKYLFRKEGQNVTLSCEQNLNHDAMYWYRQDPGQGLRLIYYSQIVNDFQKGDIAEGYSVSREKKESFPLTVTSAQKNPTAFYLCASSISYFAVAGGSSSYNEQFFGPGTRLTVL.